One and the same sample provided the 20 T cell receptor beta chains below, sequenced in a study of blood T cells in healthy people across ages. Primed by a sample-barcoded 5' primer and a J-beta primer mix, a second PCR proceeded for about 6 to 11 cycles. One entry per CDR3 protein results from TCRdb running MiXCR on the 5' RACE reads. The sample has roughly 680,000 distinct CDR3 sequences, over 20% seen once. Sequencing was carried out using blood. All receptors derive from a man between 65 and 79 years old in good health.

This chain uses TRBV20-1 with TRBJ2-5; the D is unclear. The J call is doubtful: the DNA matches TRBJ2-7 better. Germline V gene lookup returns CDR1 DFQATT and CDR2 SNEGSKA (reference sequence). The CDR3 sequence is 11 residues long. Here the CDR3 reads CSATPSYEQYF. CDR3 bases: TGCAGTGCTACCCCCTCCTACGAGCAGTACTTC.

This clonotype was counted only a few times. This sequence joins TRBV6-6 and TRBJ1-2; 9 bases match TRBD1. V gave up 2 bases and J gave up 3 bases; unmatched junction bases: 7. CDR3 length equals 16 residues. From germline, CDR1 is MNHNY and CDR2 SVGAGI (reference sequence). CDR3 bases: TGTGCCAGCAGTTACGAGGGACAGGGCCTCTACTATGGCTACACCTTC. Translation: CASSYEGQGLYYGYTF.

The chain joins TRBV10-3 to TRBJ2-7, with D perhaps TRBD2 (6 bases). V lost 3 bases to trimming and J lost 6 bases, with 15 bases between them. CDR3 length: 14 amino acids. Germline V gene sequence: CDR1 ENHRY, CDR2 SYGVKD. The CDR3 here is CAISDVTSRGEQYF. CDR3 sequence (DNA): TGTGCCATCAGTGACGTGACGTCGCGGGGCGAGCAGTACTTC.

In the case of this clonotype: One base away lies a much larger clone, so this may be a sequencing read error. The DNA for the CDR3 is TGTGCCAGCAGCTCAGGGTCGGCGGGATTATCCTACGAGCAGTACTTC. Its translation is CASSSGSAGLSYEQYF. The V and J genes are TRBV7-2 and TRBJ2-5; possible D gene TRBD2, 6 bases. The DNA end is more similar to TRBJ2-7, so the J call may be wrong. Germline V gives CDR1 SGHTA, CDR2 FQGNSA. There are 16 residues in the CDR3.

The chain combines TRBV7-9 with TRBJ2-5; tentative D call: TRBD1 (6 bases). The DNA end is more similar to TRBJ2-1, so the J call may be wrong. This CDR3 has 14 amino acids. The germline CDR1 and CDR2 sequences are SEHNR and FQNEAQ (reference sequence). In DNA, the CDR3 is TGTGCCAGCAGCTTAGGGACAGCTACAAATTTGCAGTTCTTC. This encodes CASSLGTATNLQFF.

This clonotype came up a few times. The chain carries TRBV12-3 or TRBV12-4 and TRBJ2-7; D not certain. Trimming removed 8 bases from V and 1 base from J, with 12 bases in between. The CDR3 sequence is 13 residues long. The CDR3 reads CASQSYKSYEQYF. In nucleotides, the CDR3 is TGTGCCAGCCAGTCGTACAAATCCTACGAGCAGTACTTC.

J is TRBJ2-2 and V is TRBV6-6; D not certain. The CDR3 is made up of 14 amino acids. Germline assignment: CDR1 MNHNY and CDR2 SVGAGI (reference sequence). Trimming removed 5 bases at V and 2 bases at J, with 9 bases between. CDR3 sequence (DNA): TGTGCCAGCAGTGTACAGCTAAACACCGGGGAGCTGTTTTTT. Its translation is CASSVQLNTGELFF.

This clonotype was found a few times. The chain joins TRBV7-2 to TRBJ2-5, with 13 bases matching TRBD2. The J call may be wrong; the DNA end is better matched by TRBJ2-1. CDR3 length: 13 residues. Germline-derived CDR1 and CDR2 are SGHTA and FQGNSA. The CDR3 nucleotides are TGTGCCAGCAGCCTTGGACTAGCGGGAGACCAGTTCTTC. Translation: CASSLGLAGDQFF.

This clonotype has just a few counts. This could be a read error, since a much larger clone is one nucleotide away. CDR3 in DNA: TGCGCCAGCAGCCACCAATTGGGACAGGGGGCGGTTAGTTCACCCCTCCACTTT. Translating gives CASSHQLGQGAVSSPLHF. The V call is TRBV4-3, the J call TRBJ1-6, with 12 nucleotides matching TRBD1. The CDR3 spans 18 residues. The germline CDR1 and CDR2 sequences are LGHNA and YSLEER. V shed 3 bases, J shed 9 bases, and the junction held 12 bases outside the gene matches.

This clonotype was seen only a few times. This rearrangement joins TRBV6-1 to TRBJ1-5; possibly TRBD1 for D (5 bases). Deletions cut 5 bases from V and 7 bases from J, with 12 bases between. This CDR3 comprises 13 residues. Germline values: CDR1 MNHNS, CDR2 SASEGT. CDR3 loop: CASSTDEGQPQHF. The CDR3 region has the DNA TGTGCCAGCAGTACGGACGAGGGGCAGCCCCAGCATTTT.

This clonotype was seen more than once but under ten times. The CDR3 DNA reads as TGTGCCAGCAGCCGTAGCGGGAGTGGGCCCGGGGAGCTGTTTTTT. Translating gives CASSRSGSGPGELFF. The V gene is TRBV7-9, the J gene TRBJ2-2; TRBD2 matches 9 bases. Germline values: CDR1 SEHNR, CDR2 FQNEAQ (reference sequence). The junction had 7 bases not matched to a gene; V was cut back by 5 bases and J by 6 bases. The CDR3 loop spans 15 amino acids.

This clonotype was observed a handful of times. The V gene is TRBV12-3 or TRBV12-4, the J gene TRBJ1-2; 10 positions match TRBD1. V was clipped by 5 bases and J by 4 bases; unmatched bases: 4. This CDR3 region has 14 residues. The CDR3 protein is CASSKDRGSYGYTF. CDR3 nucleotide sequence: TGTGCCAGCAGTAAGGACAGGGGGAGCTATGGCTACACCTTC.

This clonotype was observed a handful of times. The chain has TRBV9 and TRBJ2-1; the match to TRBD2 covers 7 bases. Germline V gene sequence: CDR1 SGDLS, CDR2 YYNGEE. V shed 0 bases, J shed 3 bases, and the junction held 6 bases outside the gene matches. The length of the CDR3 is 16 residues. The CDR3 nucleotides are TGTGCCAGCAGCGTAGGAGGGGAGGGCTACTACAATGAGCAGTTCTTC. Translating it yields CASSVGGEGYYNEQFF.

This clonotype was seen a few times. CDR3 protein: CSARGHSSYEQYF. The DNA of the CDR3 is TGCAGTGCTAGAGGGCATAGCTCCTACGAGCAGTACTTC. This sequence joins TRBV20-1 and TRBJ2-7; no firm D call. CDR1 and CDR2 (germline): DFQATT, SNEGSKA (reference sequence). Between the trimmed V and J ends, which lost 1 base and 0 bases, there was a span of 7 bases. CDR3 size: 13 residues.

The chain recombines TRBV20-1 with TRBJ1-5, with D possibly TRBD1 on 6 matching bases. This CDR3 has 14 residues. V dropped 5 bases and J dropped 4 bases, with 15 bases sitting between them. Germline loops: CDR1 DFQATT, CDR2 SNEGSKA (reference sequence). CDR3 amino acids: CSARIGGINQPQHF. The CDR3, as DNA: TGCAGTGCTCGGATAGGGGGAATAAATCAGCCCCAGCATTTT.

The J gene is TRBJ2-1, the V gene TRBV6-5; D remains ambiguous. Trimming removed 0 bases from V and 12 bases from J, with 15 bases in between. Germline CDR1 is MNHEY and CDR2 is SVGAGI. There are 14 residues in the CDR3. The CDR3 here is CASSYSSPPIGQFF. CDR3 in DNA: TGTGCCAGCAGTTACTCGAGTCCCCCAATCGGGCAGTTCTTC.

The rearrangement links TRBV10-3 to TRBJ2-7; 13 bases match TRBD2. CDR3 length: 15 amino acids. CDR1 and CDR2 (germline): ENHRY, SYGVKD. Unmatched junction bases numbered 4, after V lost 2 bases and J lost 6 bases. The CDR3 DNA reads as TGTGCCATCAGTGAGAGAGGACTAGCGGGAGTCGAGCAGTACTTC. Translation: CAISERGLAGVEQYF.

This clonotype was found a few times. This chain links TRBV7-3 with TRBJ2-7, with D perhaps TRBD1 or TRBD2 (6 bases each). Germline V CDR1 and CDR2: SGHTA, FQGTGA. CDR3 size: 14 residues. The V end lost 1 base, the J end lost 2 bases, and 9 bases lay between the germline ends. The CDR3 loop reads CASSLMGGTYEQYF. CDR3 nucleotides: TGTGCCAGCAGCTTAATGGGGGGCACCTACGAGCAGTACTTC.

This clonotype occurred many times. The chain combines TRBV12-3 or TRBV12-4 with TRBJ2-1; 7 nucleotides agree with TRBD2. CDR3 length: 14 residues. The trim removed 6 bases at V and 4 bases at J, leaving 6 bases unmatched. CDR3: CASRGGSSYNEQFF. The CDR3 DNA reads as TGTGCCAGCAGGGGCGGGAGCTCATACAATGAGCAGTTCTTC.

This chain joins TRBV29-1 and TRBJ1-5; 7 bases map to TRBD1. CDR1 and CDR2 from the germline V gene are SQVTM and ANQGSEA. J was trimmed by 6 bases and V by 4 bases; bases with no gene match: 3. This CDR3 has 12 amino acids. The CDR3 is CSVAGGGQPQHF. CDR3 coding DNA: TGCAGCGTTGCAGGGGGTGGTCAGCCCCAGCATTTT.